The clone carrying this T cell receptor (beta chain) was recorded a few times. Its target is not known. This sample was included in a study of spatial heterogeneity in lung cancer. Across the study: More beta-chain than alpha-chain sequences were consistently detected.

General study findings and limits: Tumor mutation counts were tracked by expanded intratumoral alpha and beta TCR counts.

TCRdb used MiXCR to reprocess the 5' RACE reads, holding one entry per CDR3 protein. There are roughly 10,000 distinct CDR3 sequences in the sample; about 7.4% occur only once, and about 20% lies in the top ten. This sample's time point: sample taken at primary tumor resection. The approximately 70 donors had untreated early-stage non-small cell lung cancer. Sequencing covered unsorted whole RNA taken from tumor, nontumor lung or frozen PBMC. Per the germline V gene, CDR1 is SGHTA and CDR2 is FQGTGA. Trimming took 1 base from V and 3 from J, leaving 13 bases between them. The CDR3 sequence is 16 residues long.

V usage is TRBV7-3 and J usage is TRBJ2-1; D uncertain. This material consisted of lung tumor tissue, taken at surgery. The clonotype comes from a female donor with early-stage non-small cell lung cancer. The CDR3 loop is CASSLMAPSFYNEQFF. DNA for the CDR3: TGTGCCAGCAGCTTAATGGCCCCCTCCTTCTACAATGAGCAGTTCTTC.